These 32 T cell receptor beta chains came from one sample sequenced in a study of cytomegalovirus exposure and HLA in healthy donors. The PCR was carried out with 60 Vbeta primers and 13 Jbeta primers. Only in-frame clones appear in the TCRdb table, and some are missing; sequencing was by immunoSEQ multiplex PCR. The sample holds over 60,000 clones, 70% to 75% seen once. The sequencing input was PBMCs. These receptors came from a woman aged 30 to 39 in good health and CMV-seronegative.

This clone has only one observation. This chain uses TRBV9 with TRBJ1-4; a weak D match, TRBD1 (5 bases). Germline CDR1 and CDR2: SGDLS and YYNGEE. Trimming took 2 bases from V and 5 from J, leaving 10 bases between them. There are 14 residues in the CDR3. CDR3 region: CASSVQGSNEKLFF. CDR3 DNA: TGTGCCAGCAGCGTTCAGGGATCGAATGAAAAACTGTTTTTT.

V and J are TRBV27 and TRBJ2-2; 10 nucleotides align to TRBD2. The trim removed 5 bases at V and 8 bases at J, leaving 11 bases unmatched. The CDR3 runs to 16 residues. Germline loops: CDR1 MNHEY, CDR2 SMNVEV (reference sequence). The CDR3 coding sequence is TGTGCCAGCAGTCCCGGACTAGCGGCCATTGGAGGGGAGCTGTTTTTT. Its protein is CASSPGLAAIGGELFF.

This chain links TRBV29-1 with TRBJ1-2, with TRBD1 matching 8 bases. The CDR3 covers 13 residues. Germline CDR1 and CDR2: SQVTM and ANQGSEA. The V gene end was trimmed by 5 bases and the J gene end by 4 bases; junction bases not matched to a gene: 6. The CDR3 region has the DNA TGCAGCGTTTTCCGGGACAGGCCCTATGGCTACACCTTC. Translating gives CSVFRDRPYGYTF.

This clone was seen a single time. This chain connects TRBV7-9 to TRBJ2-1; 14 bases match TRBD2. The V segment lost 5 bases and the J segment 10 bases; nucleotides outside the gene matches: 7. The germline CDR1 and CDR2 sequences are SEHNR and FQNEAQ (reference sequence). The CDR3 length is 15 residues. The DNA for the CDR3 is TGTGCCAGCAGCCCAGGGACTAGCGGGAGAGAGGAGCAGTTCTTC. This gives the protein CASSPGTSGREEQFF.

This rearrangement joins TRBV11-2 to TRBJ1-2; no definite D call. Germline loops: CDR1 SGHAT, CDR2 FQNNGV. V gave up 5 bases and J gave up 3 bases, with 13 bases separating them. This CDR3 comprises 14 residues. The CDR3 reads CASSLTAGDYGYTF. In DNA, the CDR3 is TGTGCCAGCAGCCTCACGGCGGGTGACTATGGCTACACCTTC.

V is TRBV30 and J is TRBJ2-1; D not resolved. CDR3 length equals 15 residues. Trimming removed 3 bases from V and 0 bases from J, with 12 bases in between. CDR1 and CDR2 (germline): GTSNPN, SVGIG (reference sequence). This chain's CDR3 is CAWRKDSSSYNEQFF. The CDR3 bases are TGTGCCTGGAGGAAAGACTCAAGCTCCTACAATGAGCAGTTCTTC.

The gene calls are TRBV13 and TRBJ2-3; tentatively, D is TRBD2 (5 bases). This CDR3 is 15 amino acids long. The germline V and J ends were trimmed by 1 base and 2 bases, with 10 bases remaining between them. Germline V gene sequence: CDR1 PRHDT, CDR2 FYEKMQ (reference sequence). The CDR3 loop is CASSLVEGYTDTQYF. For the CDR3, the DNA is TGTGCCAGCAGCTTAGTCGAGGGTTACACAGATACGCAGTATTTT.

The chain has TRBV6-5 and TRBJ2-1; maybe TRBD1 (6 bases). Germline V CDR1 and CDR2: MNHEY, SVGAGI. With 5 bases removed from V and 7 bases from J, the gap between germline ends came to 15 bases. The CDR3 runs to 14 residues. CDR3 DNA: TGTGCCAGCAGTGAAGACAGGTGGGGAAATGAGCAGTTCTTC. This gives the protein CASSEDRWGNEQFF.

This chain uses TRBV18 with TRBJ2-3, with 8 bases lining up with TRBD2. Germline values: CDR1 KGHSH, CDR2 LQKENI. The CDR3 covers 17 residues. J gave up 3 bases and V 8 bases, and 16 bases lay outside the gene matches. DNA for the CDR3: TGTGCCAGCACCGAAGACCCAAGCGGGAGAGGGACAGATACGCAGTATTTT. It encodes CASTEDPSGRGTDTQYF.

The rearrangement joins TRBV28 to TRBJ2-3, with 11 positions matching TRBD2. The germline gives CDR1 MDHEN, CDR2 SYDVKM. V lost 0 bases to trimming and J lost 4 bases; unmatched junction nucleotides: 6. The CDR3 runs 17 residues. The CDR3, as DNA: TGTGCCAGCAGTTTATGGACTAGCGGGACCCACGCAGATACGCAGTATTTT. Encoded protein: CASSLWTSGTHADTQYF. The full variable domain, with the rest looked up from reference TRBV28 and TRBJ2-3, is DVKVTQSSRYLVKRTGEKVFLECVQDMDHENMFWYRQDPGLGLRLIYFSYDVKMKEKGDIPEGYSVSREKKERFSLILESASTNQTSMYLCASSLWTSGTHADTQYFGPGTRLTVL.

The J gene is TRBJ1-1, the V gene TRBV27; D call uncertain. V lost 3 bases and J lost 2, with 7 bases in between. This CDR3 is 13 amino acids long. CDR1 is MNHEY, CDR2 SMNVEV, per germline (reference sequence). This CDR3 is CASSLTTNTEAFF. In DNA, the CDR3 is TGTGCCAGCAGTTTGACTACAAACACTGAAGCTTTCTTT.

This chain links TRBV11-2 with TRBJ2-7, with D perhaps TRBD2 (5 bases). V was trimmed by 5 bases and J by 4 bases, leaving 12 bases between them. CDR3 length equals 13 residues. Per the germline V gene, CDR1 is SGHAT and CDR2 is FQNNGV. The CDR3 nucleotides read TGTGCCAGCAGCCCGGGGTGGGTATACGAGCAGTACGTC. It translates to CASSPGWVYEQYV.

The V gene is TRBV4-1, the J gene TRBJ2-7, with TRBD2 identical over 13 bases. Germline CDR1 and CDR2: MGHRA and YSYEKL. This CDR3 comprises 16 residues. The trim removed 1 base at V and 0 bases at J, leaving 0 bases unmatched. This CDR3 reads CASSQGTSGSSYEQYV. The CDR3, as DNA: TGCGCCAGCAGCCAAGGGACTAGCGGGAGCTCCTACGAGCAGTACGTC.

The CDR3 DNA sequence: TGTGCCTGGAGATCCCCCGGGATTCACTACGAGCAGTACGTC. Amino acids: CAWRSPGIHYEQYV. The chain employs TRBV30 and TRBJ2-7, with D perhaps TRBD2 (5 bases). The germline V and J ends were trimmed by 3 bases and 3 bases, with 15 bases remaining between them. The CDR3 is 14 amino acids. The germline gives CDR1 GTSNPN, CDR2 SVGIG (reference sequence).

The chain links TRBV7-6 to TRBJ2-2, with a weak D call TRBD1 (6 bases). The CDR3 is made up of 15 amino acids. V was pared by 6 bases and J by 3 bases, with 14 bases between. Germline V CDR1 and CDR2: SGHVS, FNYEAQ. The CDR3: CASSQQGSYTGELFF. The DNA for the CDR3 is TGTGCCAGCAGTCAACAGGGATCGTACACCGGGGAGCTGTTTTTT.

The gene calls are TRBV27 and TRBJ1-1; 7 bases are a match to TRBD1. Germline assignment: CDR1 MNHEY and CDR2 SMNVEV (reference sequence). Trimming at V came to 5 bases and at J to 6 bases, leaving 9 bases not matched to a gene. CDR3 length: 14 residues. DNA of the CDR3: TGTGCCAGCAGTCGACTGACAGGGAAGGCTGAAGCTTTCTTT. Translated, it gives CASSRLTGKAEAFF.

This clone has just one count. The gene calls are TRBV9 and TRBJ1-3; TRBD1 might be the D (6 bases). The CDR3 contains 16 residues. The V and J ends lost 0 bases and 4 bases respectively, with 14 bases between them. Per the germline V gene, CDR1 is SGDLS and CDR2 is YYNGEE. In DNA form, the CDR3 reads TGTGCCAGCAGCGTAGAATGGACAGTTGGCGGAAACACCATATATTTT. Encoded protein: CASSVEWTVGGNTIYF. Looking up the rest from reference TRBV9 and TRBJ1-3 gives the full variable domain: DSGVTQTPKHLITATGQRVTLRCSPRSGDLSVYWYQQSLDQGLQFLIQYYNGEERAKGNILERFSAQQFPDLHSELNLSSLELGDSALYFCASSVEWTVGGNTIYFGEGSWLTVV.

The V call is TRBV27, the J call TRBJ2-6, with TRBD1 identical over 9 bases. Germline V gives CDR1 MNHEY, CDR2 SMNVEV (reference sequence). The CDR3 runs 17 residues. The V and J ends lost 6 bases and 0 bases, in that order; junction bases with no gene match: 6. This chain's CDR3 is CASSRTGVSSGANVLTF. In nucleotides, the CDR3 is TGTGCCAGCAGCCGGACAGGGGTAAGCTCTGGGGCCAACGTCCTGACTTTC.

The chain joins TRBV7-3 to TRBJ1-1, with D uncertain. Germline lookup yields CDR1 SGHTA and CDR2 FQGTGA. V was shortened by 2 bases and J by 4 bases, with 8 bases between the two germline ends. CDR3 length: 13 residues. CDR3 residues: CASSLEGSTEAFF. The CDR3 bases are TGTGCCAGCAGCTTAGAGGGAAGCACTGAAGCTTTCTTT. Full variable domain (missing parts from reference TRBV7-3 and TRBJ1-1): GAGVSQTPSNKVTEKGKYVELRCDPISGHTALYWYRQSLGQGPEFLIYFQGTGAADDSGLPNDRFFAVRPEGSVSTLKIQRTERGDSAVYLCASSLEGSTEAFFGQGTRLTVV.

The CDR3 nucleotides are TGTGCCAGCAGTTACTCATCCCTTCGGGGGAACACTGAAGCTTTCTTT. This encodes CASSYSSLRGNTEAFF. The V call is TRBV6-5, the J call TRBJ1-1, with no clear D. The CDR3 consists of 16 residues. Germline V gene data show CDR1 as MNHEY and CDR2 as SVGAGI. Trimming cost V 0 bases and J 1 base, with 12 bases left between them.

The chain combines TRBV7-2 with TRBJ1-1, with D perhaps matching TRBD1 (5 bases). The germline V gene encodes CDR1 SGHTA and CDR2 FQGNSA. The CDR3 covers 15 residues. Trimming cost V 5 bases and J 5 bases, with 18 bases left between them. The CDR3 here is CASSTSGGGYTEAFF. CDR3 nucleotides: TGTGCCAGCAGCACCTCGGGGGGAGGGTATACTGAAGCTTTCTTT.

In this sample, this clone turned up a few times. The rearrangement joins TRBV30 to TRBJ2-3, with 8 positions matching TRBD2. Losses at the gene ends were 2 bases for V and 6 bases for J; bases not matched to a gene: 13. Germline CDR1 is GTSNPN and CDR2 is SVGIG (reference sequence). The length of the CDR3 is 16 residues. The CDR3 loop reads CAWSPPGGGRRDTQYF. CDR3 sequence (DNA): TGTGCCTGGAGTCCACCGGGGGGCGGGAGGCGCGATACGCAGTATTTT.

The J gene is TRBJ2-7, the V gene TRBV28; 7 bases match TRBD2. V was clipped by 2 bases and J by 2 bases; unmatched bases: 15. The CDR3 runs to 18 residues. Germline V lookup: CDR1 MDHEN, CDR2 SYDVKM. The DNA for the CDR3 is TGTGCCAGCAGTTTAAGTTTACGGACGCTCCGGGGGGCCTACGAGCAGTACTTC. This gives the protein CASSLSLRTLRGAYEQYF.

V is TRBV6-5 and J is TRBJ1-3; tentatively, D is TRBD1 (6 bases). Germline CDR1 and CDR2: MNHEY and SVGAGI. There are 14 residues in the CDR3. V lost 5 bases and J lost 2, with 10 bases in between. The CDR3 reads CASSGRGAGNTIYF. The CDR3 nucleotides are TGTGCCAGCAGTGGCAGGGGTGCTGGAAACACCATATATTTT.

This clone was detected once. CDR3 loop: CASSHRGLGYTF. The CDR3 coding sequence is TGCGCCAGCAGCCACAGGGGGCTTGGCTACACCTTC. The genes are TRBV4-1 and TRBJ1-2; 8 bases are a match to TRBD1. Germline V lookup: CDR1 MGHRA, CDR2 YSYEKL. After removal of 3 bases from V and 7 bases from J, the junction contained 1 base not matched to a gene. CDR3 length equals 12 residues.

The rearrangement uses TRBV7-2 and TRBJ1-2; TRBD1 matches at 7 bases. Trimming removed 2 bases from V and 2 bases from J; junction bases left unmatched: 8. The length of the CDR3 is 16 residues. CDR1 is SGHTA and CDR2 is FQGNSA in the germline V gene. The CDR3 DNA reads TGTGCCAGCAGCTTATGGGGACAGAGACCGAACTATGGCTACACCTTC. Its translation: CASSLWGQRPNYGYTF.

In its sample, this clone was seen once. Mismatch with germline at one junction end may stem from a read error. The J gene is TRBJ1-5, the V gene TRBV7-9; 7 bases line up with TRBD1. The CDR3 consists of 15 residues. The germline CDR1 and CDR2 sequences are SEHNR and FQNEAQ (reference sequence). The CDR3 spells CSSSLRGGNNQPQHF. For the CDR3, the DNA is TGTTCCAGCAGCTTGAGAGGGGGCAACAATCAGCCCCAGCATTTT. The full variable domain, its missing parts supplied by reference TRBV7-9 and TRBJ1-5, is DTGVSQNPRHKITKRGQNVTFRCDPISEHNRLYWYRQTLGQGPEFLTYFQNEAQLEKSRLLSDRFSAERPKGSFSTLEIQRTEQGDSAMYLCSSSLRGGNNQPQHFGDGTRLSIL.

The CDR3 region is CASSPRGAGAPEQFF. The CDR3 nucleotides are TGTGCCAGCTCACCCCGGGGAGCGGGGGCCCCTGAGCAGTTCTTC. The chain links TRBV18 to TRBJ2-1, with TRBD2 matching over 8 bases. Germline-derived CDR1 and CDR2 are KGHSH and LQKENI. V shed 3 bases, J shed 9 bases, and the junction held 10 bases outside the gene matches. The CDR3 length is 15 residues.

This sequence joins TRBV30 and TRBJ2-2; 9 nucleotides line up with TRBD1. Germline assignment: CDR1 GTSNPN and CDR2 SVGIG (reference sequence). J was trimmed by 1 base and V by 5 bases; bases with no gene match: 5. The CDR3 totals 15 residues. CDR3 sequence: CAWGRDRENTGELFF. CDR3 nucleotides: TGTGCCTGGGGCCGGGACAGGGAGAACACCGGGGAGCTGTTTTTT.

This CDR3 reads CASSNLLAGGPKGELFF. The CDR3 DNA reads as TGTGCCAGCAGCAACCTACTAGCGGGAGGGCCGAAAGGGGAGCTGTTTTTT. The chain joins TRBV21-1 to TRBJ2-2; the table's D call of TRBD2 was not tested on the DNA. TRBV21-1 is classified as a pseudogene. The CDR3 covers 17 residues.

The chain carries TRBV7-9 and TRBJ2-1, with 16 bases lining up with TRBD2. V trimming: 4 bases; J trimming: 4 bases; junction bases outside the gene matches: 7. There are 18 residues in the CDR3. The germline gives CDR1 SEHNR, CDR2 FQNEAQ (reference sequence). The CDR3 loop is CASSSGTSGRAEYNEQFF. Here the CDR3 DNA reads TGTGCCAGCAGCTCCGGGACTAGCGGGAGGGCCGAGTACAATGAGCAGTTCTTC.

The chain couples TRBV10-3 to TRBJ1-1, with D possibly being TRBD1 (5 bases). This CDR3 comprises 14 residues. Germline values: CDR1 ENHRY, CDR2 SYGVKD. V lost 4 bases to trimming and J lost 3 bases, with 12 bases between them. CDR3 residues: CAISGLEGDTEAFF. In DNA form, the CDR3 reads TGTGCCATCAGTGGCCTGGAAGGGGACACTGAAGCTTTCTTT.